This T cell receptor beta chain comes out of a study of cytomegalovirus exposure and HLA in healthy donors. Study details: The approximately 120 validation repertoires used the same platform as the 550 to 750 first-cohort repertoires, a later analysis reported.

Profiling relied on immunoSEQ multiplex PCR, and the TCRdb table lists in-frame clones only, not all of them. Among some 72,000 clones, roughly 95% were seen once, and the ten largest hold about 1.5%. Trimming cost V 1 base and J 2 bases; bases outside gene matches: 5. Germline CDR1 LNHNV, CDR2 YYDKDF (reference sequence). The CDR3 totals 15 residues. The sequencing sample was made of PBMCs. This chain links TRBV15 with TRBJ2-7; TRBD1 matches 7 bases. The source is a young man in good health and CMV-seropositive. The CDR3 is CATSRGDREPYEQYF. CDR3 bases: TGTGCCACCAGCAGAGGAGACAGGGAACCCTACGAGCAGTACTTC. The full variable domain, completed using reference TRBV15 and TRBJ2-7, is DAMVIQNPRYQVTQFGKPVTLSCSQTLNHNVMYWYQQKSSQAPKLLFHYYDKDFNNEADTPDNFQSRRPNTSFCFLDIRSPGLGDTAMYLCATSRGDREPYEQYFGPGTRLTVT.